These 10 T cell receptor beta chains were all obtained from the same sample, sequenced in a study of cytomegalovirus exposure and HLA in healthy donors. Both 60 Vbeta primers and 13 Jbeta primers went into the PCR. Profiled with immunoSEQ multiplex PCR; TCRdb holds only in-frame clones, not every one. The sample holds about 150,000 clones, more than 65% seen once. Specimen: PBMCs. The receptor source for this set is a man between 50 and 59 years old in good health and CMV-seropositive.

CDR3 DNA sequence: TGCAGCGTTCATAGCCCCCAGGGTGGGGATGGCTACACCTTC. Its protein is CSVHSPQGGDGYTF. This rearrangement joins TRBV29-1 to TRBJ1-2, with D possibly TRBD1 on 5 matching bases. Germline V CDR1 and CDR2: SQVTM, ANQGSEA. Trimming took off 5 bases at V and 6 bases at J, with 19 bases between the two ends. The CDR3 totals 14 residues.

This rearrangement joins TRBV4-1 to TRBJ1-4; no definite D call. CDR1 and CDR2 (germline): MGHRA, YSYEKL. CDR3 length: 16 amino acids. Trimming took off 1 base at V and 0 bases at J, with 9 bases between the two ends. The CDR3 DNA sequence: TGCGCCAGCAGCCAAGTGGCTTACGCAACTAATGAAAAACTGTTTTTT. This encodes CASSQVAYATNEKLFF.

This chain links TRBV27 with TRBJ1-5; 7 positions agree with TRBD1. The V gene end was trimmed by 0 bases and the J gene end by 3 bases; junction bases not matched to a gene: 8. The germline V gene encodes CDR1 MNHEY and CDR2 SMNVEV (reference sequence). This CDR3 contains 17 residues. The CDR3, as DNA: TGTGCCAGCAGTTTATCTTGGACAGGTACCATCAATCAGCCCCAGCATTTT. Its translation is CASSLSWTGTINQPQHF.

This chain connects TRBV6-1 to TRBJ2-1; 7 bases align to TRBD2. CDR3 length equals 16 residues. Germline V gene lookup returns CDR1 MNHNS and CDR2 SASEGT. V dropped 3 bases and J dropped 1; count of bases not matched to a gene: 6. The CDR3: CASSEPGAGSYNEQFF. CDR3 DNA: TGTGCCAGCAGTGAGCCCGGAGCGGGGTCCTACAATGAGCAGTTCTTC.

Worth noting for this clone: One junction end disagrees with the germline gene, perhaps due to a read error. This rearrangement joins TRBV5-6 to TRBJ2-2; TRBD1 agrees at 10 bases. There are 15 residues in the CDR3. CDR1 is SGHDT and CDR2 is YYEEEE in the germline V gene. The CDR3 DNA sequence: TGTGCCAGCAGCTCAGACAGGGGGCAAGGCGGGGAGCTGCTTTTT. It encodes CASSSDRGQGGELLF.

The chain carries TRBV27 and TRBJ1-2; D is ambiguous. The germline gives CDR1 MNHEY, CDR2 SMNVEV (reference sequence). V was shortened by 3 bases and J by 3 bases, with 11 bases between the two germline ends. The CDR3 is 14 amino acids. CDR3 bases: TGTGCCAGCAGTTTCCTGGGGAGAGACTATGGCTACACCTTC. Translated, it gives CASSFLGRDYGYTF.

The rearrangement links TRBV11-2 to TRBJ1-1; D is ambiguous. CDR1 and CDR2 from the germline V gene are SGHAT and FQNNGV. Trimming removed 0 bases from V and 0 bases from J, with 8 bases in between. The CDR3 extends over 15 amino acids. The DNA of the CDR3 is TGTGCCAGCAGCTTAGAGTCGGGGTTGAACACTGAAGCTTTCTTT. Translated: CASSLESGLNTEAFF.

The rearrangement uses TRBV6-1 and TRBJ2-7; 7 positions agree with TRBD1. J lost 3 bases, V lost 7 bases, and 3 bases had no gene match. The CDR3 consists of 12 residues. Germline CDR1 and CDR2: MNHNS and SASEGT. The CDR3 nucleotides read TGTGCCAGCAAGGGGGCTGTCTACGAGCAGTACTTC. As protein: CASKGAVYEQYF.

Only a few counts were recorded for this clone. The chain combines TRBV27 with TRBJ2-5, with 8 positions matching TRBD1. The germline V gene has CDR1 MNHEY and CDR2 SMNVEV (reference sequence). J gave up 5 bases and V 6 bases, and 14 bases lay outside the gene matches. The CDR3 has 16 residues. The CDR3: CASSLKGQGAFETQYF. The CDR3 region has the DNA TGTGCCAGCAGCCTAAAGGGCCAGGGGGCTTTCGAGACCCAGTACTTC.

In this sample, this clone turned up once. The rearrangement uses TRBV15 and TRBJ2-3; TRBD2 agrees at 7 bases. This CDR3 comprises 14 residues. The V and J ends lost 1 base and 7 bases, in that order; junction bases with no gene match: 5. In germline, CDR1 is LNHNV, CDR2 YYDKDF (reference sequence). CDR3 in DNA: TGTGCCACCAGCAGAGGCGGGAGTGGGTATACGCAGTATTTT. This translates into CATSRGGSGYTQYF.